This TCR beta chain was sequenced during a study of Ad26.COV2.S vaccination and SARS-CoV-2 variants. Study-wide context: This donor came from the COV1001 trial of Ad26.COV2.S.

Sequenced by immunoSEQ multiplex PCR; TCRdb stores in-frame clones only, minus some. This sample has around 400,000 clones, with roughly 85% found just once. In germline, CDR1 is SGHTA, CDR2 FQGTGA. V lost 6 bases, J lost 2 bases, and 6 bases lay in between. This CDR3 is built from 12 residues. Documented treatment: around 19 received Ad26.COV2.S at low or high dose, single or two shots; about 5 received placebo; per-sample allocation not given. Following the first vaccine or placebo injection, samples were taken on day 63. This sequence originates from a person aged 18-65 years who received the Ad26.COV2.S COVID-19 vaccine or a placebo. The chain links TRBV7-3 to TRBJ2-3; D not certain. The source was peripheral blood, collected in a trial of Ad26.COV2.S vaccine versus placebo. The CDR3 region has the DNA TGTGCCAGCAGTCACATCACAGATACGCAGTATTTT. Its translation is CASSHITDTQYF.